These 5 T cell receptor beta chains originate from one sample sequenced in a study of blood T cell repertoires in COVID-19. Sequencing used immunoSEQ multiplex PCR; TCRdb keeps in-frame clones, though not all of them. The table shows 150,000 or so clones, with 70% to 85% occurring only once. Source material: PBMCs or T cells enriched from blood (not recorded which). The receptors were gathered from a man aged 50 to 59 who had recovered from COVID-19.

V and J are TRBV3-1 (or the pseudogene TRBV3-2) and TRBJ1-6; D not resolved. Germline lookup yields CDR1 LGHDT and CDR2 YNNKEL (reference sequence). The ends were cut back, 2 bases at V and 8 bases at J, with 13 bases in the middle. The length of the CDR3 is 15 residues. CDR3 in DNA: TGTGCCAGCAGCCAACTTCCAGGAACAGATTCACCCCTCCACTTT. Protein product: CASSQLPGTDSPLHF.

This chain uses TRBV11-1 with TRBJ2-2, with D possibly being TRBD1 (6 bases). The V end lost 5 bases, the J end lost 0 bases, and 13 bases lay between the germline ends. This CDR3 comprises 16 residues. The germline V gene encodes CDR1 SGHAT and CDR2 FQDESV (reference sequence). In DNA, the CDR3 is TGTGCCAGCAGCGGAAACAGGGTGGCGAACACCGGGGAGCTGTTTTTT. Translating it yields CASSGNRVANTGELFF.

This chain connects TRBV5-5 to TRBJ1-5; D gene uncertain. Germline lookup yields CDR1 SGHKS and CDR2 YYEKEE (reference sequence). CDR3 length: 14 residues. The ends were cut back, 0 bases at V and 4 bases at J, with 8 bases in the middle. CDR3 nucleotides: TGTGCCAGCAGCTTGGCGGGGTTTAATCAGCCCCAGCATTTT. Protein sequence: CASSLAGFNQPQHF.

In its sample, this clone was seen a few times. The chain employs TRBV6-5 and TRBJ2-3; perhaps TRBD2 as D (6 bases). The CDR3 consists of 13 residues. Germline CDR1 and CDR2: MNHEY and SVGAGI. The V end lost 7 bases, the J end lost 2 bases, and 10 bases lay between the germline ends. CDR3 loop: CASIRDFTDTQYF. The CDR3 DNA follows: TGTGCCAGCATCCGGGACTTCACAGATACGCAGTATTTT.

The chain is built from TRBV5-4 and TRBJ1-4; 11 bases agree with TRBD1. The CDR3 has 15 residues. The V gene's germline CDR1 is SGHNT and CDR2 YYREEE (reference sequence). J gave up 2 bases and V 3 bases, and 0 bases lay outside the gene matches. DNA for the CDR3: TGTGCCAGCAGCTGGGACAGGGGGACTAATGAAAAACTGTTTTTT. Protein sequence: CASSWDRGTNEKLFF. The whole variable domain, filled in from reference TRBV5-4 and TRBJ1-4, reads ETGVTQSPTHLIKTRGQQVTLRCSSQSGHNTVSWYQQALGQGPQFIFQYYREEENGRGNFPPRFSGLQFPNYSSELNVNALELDDSALYLCASSWDRGTNEKLFFGSGTQLSVL.